The clone carrying this T cell receptor (beta chain) was seen repeatedly, ten times or more. Antigen: not known. There are 13 residues in the CDR3. The germline V gene has CDR1 GTSNPN and CDR2 SVGIG (reference sequence). V lost 8 bases and J lost 2; bases outside the gene matches: 4. Patients had received no treatment of any kind before thyroid surgery. The data originate from a study of metastatic and nonmetastatic thyroid tumors. Study background: The study looked at repertoires side by side in blood and in tumor or nodule tissue from malignant and benign thyroid patients. Study-wide results and limits: In both blood and tumor samples, TCR beta diversity was reported significantly higher for malignant than benign nodules.

As handled by the study authors: A classifier of distant metastasis in papillary thyroid cancer was built from CDR3 differences (across clinicopathological groups). MiXCR re-clonotyped the PCR reads for TCRdb. The V and J calls were determined by TCRdb, not by the authors. The sample has about 40,000 clones, approximately 10% seen once. The chain recombines TRBV30 with TRBJ2-1; 9 bases agree with TRBD2. The TCR was taken from a female donor with papillary thyroid cancer or a benign thyroid nodule (not recorded which). Some clones in this sample may be carry-over from other donors' samples. The sequencing sample was made of blood. The CDR3 protein is CAHLAGPYNEQFF. DNA for the CDR3: TGTGCCCATCTAGCGGGACCCTACAATGAGCAGTTCTTC.